The subject of this entry is one T cell receptor (beta chain). This clone was seen a handful of times. The antigen it recognizes is unknown. One base away there is no much larger clone; base qualities are not given. The High Capacity cDNA Reverse Transcription Kit was used to reverse transcribe all of the isolated RNA, meaning that expressed TCRB transcripts were what got sequenced. Naive, central memory and regulatory T cell samples underwent deep immunoSEQ sequencing, averaging roughly 3.5 million total reads per sample. After sorted cells were lysed in RLT buffer, RNA was extracted with DNase-treated RNeasy Micro or Mini kits, with the choice depending on cell number. Each cell subset was processed separately to prevent cross-contamination, with patient and healthy donor samples processed together. TCRB sequences were amplified from cDNA with the immunoSEQ multiplex PCR, producing 87-bp fragments spanning the CDR3 region. Amplicons were sequenced on the Illumina HiSeq platform. The paper's data handling went like this. Synthetic template baselines were used to correct PCR bias computationally, reads within Hamming distance 2 were collapsed, and singletons that could not be merged were discarded. By aligning reads against IMGT, V, D and J genes, CDR3 length, and insertions or deletions at six rearrangement sites were assigned. Within each subset, clonotype counts were normalized to sorted cell number, and only after that were true diversity and Gini coefficients computed with the tcR R package. The overlap coefficient, calculated on TCRB nucleotide sequences, was used to measure repertoire sharing. The clones in this table, taken by TCRdb from immuneACCESS, are in-frame only. Not every clone is retained; where verified, under half of the shortfall comes from an unresolved V gene, and the cause of the rest is unknown. V, J and clone size are those of that table, while D and trimming were read from the DNA. The sample includes some 350,000 clones, with around 9.6% observed a single time. About 0.63% of the sample goes to the ten largest clones.

The record originates from a study of beta chain features in type 1 diabetes (dated by TCRdb to the late 2010s). For the wider study: Patients and healthy donors did not differ in mean age, gender distribution, total cell number or subset yield. In the study, recently diagnosed type 1 diabetes patients and matched healthy donors were compared on the TCRB repertoires of their sorted circulating CD4+ T cell subsets. Regulatory and stem cell-like memory subsets were obtained from only 8 patients and roughly eight healthy donors, while naive and central memory subsets were obtained from all 30 or so donors. A total of roughly 99,000,000 sorted cells were examined across all samples, and the number of cells per subset was strongly correlated with RNA yield.

A single peripheral blood draw of approximately 120 mL on average was collected from each donor into heparinised tubes. Using a panel that included CD45RO, CCR7, CD25, CD127, CD95 and CD27, naive, central memory, regulatory and stem cell-like memory CD4+ T cells were sorted on a BD FACSAria II. Every sorted population had a purity above 98%. PBMCs were separated immediately by Lymphoprep density gradient centrifugation and were stained directly, without being cultured. So that batch effects would be minimized, each experiment stained and sorted samples in pairs, pairing one healthy donor with one patient. The CDR3 sequence holds 14 residues, the cysteine and phenylalanine included. Only the CDR3 DNA stays, 42 bases, in frame from base 1. The germline V gene sets CDR1 to SGDLS and CDR2 to YYNGEE. Trimming removed 6 bases from V and 5 bases from J; the gene matches leave 10 bases unexplained. What the authors observed across the whole study: HLA sub-analyses involved small numbers of individuals, so any influence of HLA type on TCRB rearrangement remained unresolved. The naive, central memory and regulatory TCRB repertoires appeared to resemble one another more closely among patients than among healthy donors. At VDJ recombination sites, patients with type 1 diabetes made fewer insertions and deleted more nucleotides, a pattern implying thymic rearrangement abnormalities. In all four CD4+ subsets, TCRB CDR3 length was moderately but significantly shorter in type 1 diabetes patients. Sequencing cDNA rather than genomic DNA could over-represent highly expressing activated cells, although activation and CD3 levels did not differ between groups. Shorter templates might have been favored by PCR, but patient and control samples were amplified and corrected together, so both groups would have been affected equally by any skew.

The rearranged chain carries TRBV9 and TRBJ2-5, and 7 bases in between align with TRBD2. Sequencing was done on a sample of central memory CD4+ T cells from blood. This receptor was taken from a young man with type 1 diabetes. The base sequence is TGTGCCAGCACCATCTCGGGGGGAGGCGAGACCCAGTACTTC. Its protein product is CASTISGGGETQYF.